The sequence of this TCR beta chain was determined in a study of T-cell memory formation after mild COVID-19. Whole-study context: TCR clusters were mostly confined to one donor each. Study observations and caveats: A balance of CD4 and CD8 characterized clones contracting day 15 to 85, whereas later expanders leaned CD4+. The second-wave clones peaking on day 37 were not confirmed as SARS-CoV-2-specific. A subset of responding clones appeared in pre-infection memory, suggesting cross-reactive memory joined.

There are a few counts of this clonotype. What it binds is not known. TCRdb redid the calling of the 5' RACE reads with MiXCR, one entry per CDR3 protein. Among roughly 400,000 distinct CDR3 sequences listed, roughly a quarter were seen once. Losses at the gene ends were 0 bases for V and 3 bases for J; bases not matched to a gene: 4. Germline V gene sequence: CDR1 SGHKS, CDR2 YYEKEE (reference sequence). CDR3 length: 15 residues. This sequence was found in an adult woman who had mild COVID-19 (a few samples of this study predate the infection). Cell type and time point are not known. The chain couples TRBV5-5 to TRBJ1-2; 8 nucleotides align to TRBD1. Source material: PBMCs or a T cell subset sorted from them (not recorded which). CDR3 nucleotides: TGTGCCAGCAGCTTGGGGACAGGGAATCACTATGGCTACACCTTC. This sequence encodes CASSLGTGNHYGYTF.